These 18 T cell receptor beta chains were all obtained from the same sample, sequenced in a study of shared clonotypes between healthy human individuals (TCRdb year 2020). Receptors were amplified or captured by the immunoSEQ multiplex PCR assay. Sourced from immuneACCESS, this table was stored by TCRdb with only in-frame sequences that have V and J called. A share of the clones is absent; for the studies checked, an unresolved V gene accounts for under half, and the remainder has no known explanation. Within this sample are 950,000 to 1,300,000 clones, with approximately 72% of them counted one time only. The leading ten clones occupy approximately 1.5% of the sample. Sequences were obtained from memory CD4+ T cells sorted from blood. In light of the paper, this sample's cell subset or site label describes: CD45RA-negative fraction. The receptors shown here come from a man aged 18-30 years in good health.

This chain connects TRBV5-1 to TRBJ1-6, with no clear D. The CDR3 totals 15 residues. CDR1 and CDR2 (germline): SGHRS, YFSETQ. V lost 0 bases and J 7 bases, leaving 11 bases between the germline ends. The CDR3 reads CASSLEDPSNSPLHF. CDR3 in DNA: TGCGCCAGCAGCTTGGAGGATCCGTCGAATTCACCCCTCCACTTT.

J is TRBJ1-1 and V is TRBV6-6; no clear D gene. The CDR3 sequence is 14 residues long. V dropped 2 bases and J dropped 5 bases, with 12 bases sitting between them. Looked up from germline, CDR1 is MNHNY and CDR2 is SVGAGI (reference sequence). CDR3 region: CASSYPSGGTEAFF. The CDR3 coding sequence is TGTGCCAGCAGTTACCCCTCAGGAGGGACTGAAGCTTTCTTT.

The J gene is TRBJ2-1, the V gene TRBV2; 7 bases fit TRBD2. V was pared by 8 bases and J by 15 bases, with 19 bases of the junction left unmatched. CDR1 and CDR2 from the germline V gene are SNHLY and FYNNEI. This CDR3 comprises 14 residues. DNA for the CDR3: TGTGCCAGCCTGAAAGGAGAGGGAACCCCGGGAGGGTTCTTC. Its protein product is CASLKGEGTPGGFF.

This clone is a singleton in its sample. This sequence joins TRBV27 and TRBJ1-5; D may be TRBD1 (5 bases). The V and J ends lost 5 bases and 0 bases respectively, with 14 bases between them. Per germline, CDR1 MNHEY and CDR2 SMNVEV (reference sequence). The CDR3 has 16 residues. This CDR3 is CASSGSGRASNQPQHF. CDR3 sequence (DNA): TGTGCCAGCAGTGGTTCAGGGAGGGCTAGCAATCAGCCCCAGCATTTT.

The chain carries TRBV6-6 and TRBJ1-1; no clear D gene. The CDR3 totals 15 residues. Looked up from germline, CDR1 is MNHNY and CDR2 is SVGAGI (reference sequence). The V end lost 7 bases, the J end lost 5 bases, and 20 bases lay between the germline ends. The CDR3 coding sequence is TGTGCCAGCACCCTGAGGACGGGCGCCGTAACTGAAGCTTTCTTT. Protein product: CASTLRTGAVTEAFF.

The chain joins TRBV6-5 to TRBJ2-7, with TRBD1 identical over 7 bases. The ends lost 2 bases at V and 7 bases at J; junction bases unmatched: 8. Looked up from germline, CDR1 is MNHEY and CDR2 is SVGAGI. This CDR3 contains 14 residues. CDR3 DNA: TGTGCCAGCAGTTACCCGACAGGGCTTGGTGAGCAGTACTTC. This sequence encodes CASSYPTGLGEQYF.

In DNA form, the CDR3 reads TGTGCCAGCAGACCGACGAGAAGAACCTACAATGAGCAGTTCTTC. This gives the protein CASRPTRRTYNEQFF. The V and J genes are TRBV7-8 and TRBJ2-1, with D hard to call. Trimming took 6 bases from V and 2 from J, leaving 14 bases between them. The CDR3 totals 15 residues. Germline-derived CDR1 and CDR2 are SGHVS and FQNEAQ. The variable domain in full, completed from reference TRBV7-8 and TRBJ2-1, reads GAGVSQSPRYKVAKRGQDVALRCDPISGHVSLFWYQQALGQGPEFLTYFQNEAQLDKSGLPSDRFFAERPEGSVSTLKIQRTQQEDSAVYLCASRPTRRTYNEQFFGPGTRLTVL.

The chain combines TRBV6-5 with TRBJ2-2; no reliable D call. Looked up from germline, CDR1 is MNHEY and CDR2 is SVGAGI. The CDR3 sequence is 15 residues long. Between the trimmed V and J ends, which lost 0 bases and 6 bases, there was a span of 11 bases. The CDR3 DNA reads TGTGCCAGCAGTTACTCTACGCGAGAGGCCGGGGAGCTGTTTTTT. Residues: CASSYSTREAGELFF.

A single count supports this clone. The gene calls are TRBV6-5 and TRBJ2-7, with 9 bases that match TRBD2. V was pared by 6 bases and J by 6 bases, with 12 bases of the junction left unmatched. The germline gives CDR1 MNHEY, CDR2 SVGAGI. The CDR3 runs 15 residues. The CDR3 here is CASRPLLAGSREQYF. The CDR3, as DNA: TGTGCCAGCAGACCTCTCCTAGCGGGGAGCCGCGAGCAGTACTTC.

The gene calls are TRBV7-6 and TRBJ1-3; 10 positions agree with TRBD1. Per germline, CDR1 SGHVS and CDR2 FNYEAQ. Trimming cost V 3 bases and J 4 bases; bases outside gene matches: 0. The CDR3 contains 14 residues. CDR3 residues: CASSLGQGGNTIYF. In DNA form, the CDR3 reads TGTGCCAGCAGCTTGGGACAGGGGGGAAACACCATATATTTT.

The chain has TRBV7-9 and TRBJ2-3; TRBD2 matches 8 bases. Trimming took 2 bases from V and 1 from J; bases not matched to a gene: 14. The CDR3 spans 19 residues. Germline V CDR1 and CDR2: SEHNR, FQNEAQ (reference sequence). CDR3 loop: CASSLTVFTSGRRTDTQYF. CDR3 DNA sequence: TGTGCCAGCAGCTTAACGGTTTTTACTAGCGGTAGACGCACAGATACGCAGTATTTT.

As regards this clone: The junction departs from the called germline gene at one end, perhaps through a read error. The chain links TRBV5-1 to TRBJ2-3; D may correspond to TRBD1 or TRBD2 (5 bases each). Germline CDR1 and CDR2: SGHRS and YFSETQ. This CDR3 is built from 16 residues. The CDR3 loop reads CASSLSSNSGTGTQYF. CDR3 sequence (DNA): TGCGCCAGCAGCTTGTCCTCGAACAGCGGCACAGGTACGCAGTATTTT.

The chain is built from TRBV19 and TRBJ2-3, with D maybe TRBD2 (6 bases). Per germline, CDR1 LNHDA and CDR2 SQIVND (reference sequence). The CDR3 covers 17 residues. V dropped 2 bases and J dropped 5 bases, with 20 bases sitting between them. CDR3 DNA sequence: TGTGCCAGTAGTATAAGGGCCGGGGCCTCGGGGGAAGATACGCAGTATTTT. Protein: CASSIRAGASGEDTQYF.

J is TRBJ2-7 and V is TRBV2; TRBD1 agrees at 8 bases. The CDR3 contains 12 residues. Losses at the gene ends were 7 bases for V and 3 bases for J; bases not matched to a gene: 2. Germline V gene data show CDR1 as SNHLY and CDR2 as FYNNEI. DNA for the CDR3: TGTGCCAGCATAGGACAGGGCTACGAGCAGTACTTC. Its protein is CASIGQGYEQYF.

The V call is TRBV9, the J call TRBJ2-2; D ambiguous. Trimming pared 0 bases from V and 4 bases from J, leaving 13 bases between. This CDR3 is 16 amino acids long. Germline CDR1 SGDLS, CDR2 YYNGEE. CDR3: CASSVVQLAGTGELFF. Here the CDR3 DNA reads TGTGCCAGCAGCGTAGTTCAATTGGCAGGCACCGGGGAGCTGTTTTTT.

In its sample, this clone was seen a few times. The V gene is TRBV2, the J gene TRBJ2-2; D is possibly TRBD1 or TRBD2 (5 bases each). There are 17 residues in the CDR3. Germline V lookup: CDR1 SNHLY, CDR2 FYNNEI. The ends were cut back, 5 bases at V and 4 bases at J, with 20 bases in the middle. CDR3 region: CASSTGRDPGSTGELFF. In nucleotides, the CDR3 is TGTGCCAGCAGTACAGGCCGGGACCCAGGGTCCACCGGGGAGCTGTTTTTT.

The rearrangement joins TRBV2 to TRBJ2-7, with 8 bases lining up with TRBD2. The germline V gene encodes CDR1 SNHLY and CDR2 FYNNEI. This CDR3 contains 13 residues. The V gene end was trimmed by 8 bases and the J gene end by 0 bases; junction bases not matched to a gene: 3. CDR3 residues: CASRLAGSYEQYF. The CDR3 coding sequence is TGTGCCAGCCGGCTAGCGGGCTCCTACGAGCAGTACTTC.

Only a few counts were recorded for this clone. This chain uses TRBV18 with TRBJ2-3; 8 nucleotides match TRBD2. The CDR3 contains 15 residues. Germline V lookup: CDR1 KGHSH, CDR2 LQKENI. The trim removed 3 bases at V and 4 bases at J, leaving 6 bases unmatched. The CDR3 protein is CASSPGRARADTQYF. CDR3 DNA: TGTGCCAGCTCACCCGGGAGGGCCAGAGCAGATACGCAGTATTTT. Filled out from reference TRBV18 and TRBJ2-3, the complete variable domain reads NAGVMQNPRHLVRRRGQEARLRCSPMKGHSHVYWYRQLPEEGLKFMVYLQKENIIDESGMPKERFSAEFPKEGPSILRIQQVVRGDSAAYFCASSPGRARADTQYFGPGTRLTVL.